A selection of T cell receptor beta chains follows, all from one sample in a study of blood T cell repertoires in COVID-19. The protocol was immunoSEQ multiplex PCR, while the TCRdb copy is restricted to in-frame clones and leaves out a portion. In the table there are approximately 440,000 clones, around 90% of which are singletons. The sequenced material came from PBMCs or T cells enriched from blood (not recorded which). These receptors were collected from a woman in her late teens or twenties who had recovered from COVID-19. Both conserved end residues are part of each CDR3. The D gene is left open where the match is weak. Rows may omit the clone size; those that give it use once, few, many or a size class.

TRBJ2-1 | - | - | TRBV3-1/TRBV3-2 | CASSQTGDPYNEQFF | TGTGCCAGCAGCCAGACGGGGGATCCCTACAATGAGCAGTTCTTC
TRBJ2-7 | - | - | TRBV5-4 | CASSPPGEGTYEQYF | TGTGCCAGCAGCCCGCCAGGGGAGGGGACCTACGAGCAGTACTTC
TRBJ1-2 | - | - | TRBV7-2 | CASSSSADRSFYGYTF | TGTGCCAGCAGCTCCTCGGCGGACAGATCCTTTTATGGCTACACCTTC
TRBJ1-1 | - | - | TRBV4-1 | CASTGYTGGKAAEAFF | TGCGCCAGCACGGGGTATACGGGGGGGAAGGCCGCTGAAGCTTTCTTT
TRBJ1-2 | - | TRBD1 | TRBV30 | CACLSGTVSYGYTF | TGTGCCTGCCTCTCCGGGACAGTGTCCTATGGCTACACCTTC
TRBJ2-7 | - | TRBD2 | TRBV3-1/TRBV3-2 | CASSYLAGGPMTEQYF | TGTGCCAGCAGCTATCTAGCGGGGGGGCCTATGACCGAGCAGTACTTC
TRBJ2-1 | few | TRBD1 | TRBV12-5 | CASGLVKDGQGAWNEQFF | TGTGCTAGTGGTTTGGTAAAGGATGGACAGGGGGCTTGGAATGAGCAGTTCTTC
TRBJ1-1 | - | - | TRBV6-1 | CASSEHWRAF | TGTGCCAGCAGTGAACATTGGAGGGCCTTT
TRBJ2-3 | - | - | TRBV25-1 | CASSLRDTDTQYF | TGTGCCAGCAGTCTCCGGGACACAGATACGCAGTATTTT
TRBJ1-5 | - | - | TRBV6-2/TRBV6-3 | CASSYYRLWASFDQPQHF | TGTGCCAGCAGTTACTACCGTCTGTGGGCTTCGTTCGATCAGCCCCAGCATTTT
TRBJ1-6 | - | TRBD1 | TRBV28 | CASRTTGGEVGSPLHF | TGTGCCAGCAGGACGACAGGGGGAGAGGTGGGATCACCCCTCCACTTT
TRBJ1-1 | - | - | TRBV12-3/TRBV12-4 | CASSFSREAEAFF | TGTGCCAGCAGTTTTAGCCGGGAGGCTGAAGCTTTCTTT
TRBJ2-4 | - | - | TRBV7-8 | CASSRGFLAKNIQYF | TGTGCCAGCAGTAGGGGTTTTTTAGCCAAAAACATTCAGTACTTC
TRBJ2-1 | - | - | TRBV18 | CASSHPGGWEQFF | TGTGCCAGCTCACACCCGGGGGGCTGGGAGCAGTTCTTC
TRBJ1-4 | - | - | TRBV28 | CASSLGSSREKLFF | TGTGCCAGCAGTTTAGGGAGCTCCAGGGAAAAACTGTTTTTT
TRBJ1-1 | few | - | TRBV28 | CASASPSGGKTEAFF | TGTGCCAGCGCTTCCCCGTCCGGAGGGAAGACTGAAGCTTTCTTT
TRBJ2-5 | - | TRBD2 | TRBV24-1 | CATSDPWTSGGGEFKETQYF | TGTGCCACCAGTGATCCCTGGACTAGCGGGGGGGGCGAATTTAAAGAGACCCAGTACTTC
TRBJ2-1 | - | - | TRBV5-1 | CASSLIGDSYNEQFF | TGCGCCAGCAGCTTGATAGGGGACTCCTACAATGAGCAGTTCTTC
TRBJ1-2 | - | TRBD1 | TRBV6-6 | CASSPDRGQSGYTF | TGTGCCAGCAGTCCGGACAGGGGGCAAAGCGGCTACACCTTC
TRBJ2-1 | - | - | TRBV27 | CASSWVPGTFMNEQFF | TGTGCCAGCAGTTGGGTGCCCGGGACTTTTATGAATGAGCAGTTCTTC
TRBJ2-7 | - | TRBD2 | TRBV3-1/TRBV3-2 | CASSQDFGIKRGNYEQYF | TGTGCCAGCAGCCAAGATTTCGGAATTAAGCGGGGGAACTACGAGCAGTACTTC
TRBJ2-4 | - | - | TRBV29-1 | CSVAEGTAKNIQYF | TGCAGCGTTGCGGAGGGGACGGCCAAAAACATTCAGTACTTC
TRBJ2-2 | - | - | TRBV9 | CASSVYGGGTGELFF | TGTGCCAGCAGCGTCTACGGAGGAGGTACCGGGGAGCTGTTTTTT
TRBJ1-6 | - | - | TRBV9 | CASSVGPEGSPLHF | TGTGCCAGCAGCGTAGGACCAGAGGGTTCACCCCTCCACTTT
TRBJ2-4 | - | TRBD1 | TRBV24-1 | CATSGTDTAKNIQYF | TGTGCCACCAGCGGGACAGATACAGCCAAAAACATTCAGTACTTC
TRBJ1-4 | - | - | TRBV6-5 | CASSLGHQEGKLFF | TGTGCCAGCAGTCTCGGACATCAGGAGGGAAAACTGTTTTTT
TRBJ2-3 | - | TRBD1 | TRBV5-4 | CASSTNRGVWMTDTQYF | TGTGCCAGCAGCACAAACAGGGGAGTATGGATGACAGATACGCAGTATTTT
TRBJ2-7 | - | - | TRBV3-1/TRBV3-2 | CASSQGIKQPGRLTYEQYF | TGTGCCAGCAGCCAAGGTATTAAGCAGCCTGGCAGGCTAACCTACGAGCAGTACTTC
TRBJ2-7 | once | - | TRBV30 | CAWGDFDEQYF | TGTGCCTGGGGGGACTTCGACGAGCAGTACTTC
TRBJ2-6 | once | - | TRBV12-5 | CASAGSGANVLTF | TGTGCTAGTGCCGGCTCTGGGGCCAACGTCCTGACTTTC
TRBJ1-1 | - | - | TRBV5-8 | CASSFTSGRLNTEAFF | TGTGCCAGCAGCTTCACTAGTGGACGGTTGAACACTGAAGCTTTCTTT
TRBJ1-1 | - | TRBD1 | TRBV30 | CAGWTGQGTTEAFF | TGTGCCGGATGGACCGGACAGGGGACCACTGAAGCTTTCTTT
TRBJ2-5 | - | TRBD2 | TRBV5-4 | CASSFSAGYQETQYF | TGTGCCAGCAGCTTCTCAGCGGGGTACCAAGAGACCCAGTACTTC
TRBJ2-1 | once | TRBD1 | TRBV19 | CASSMDRQGPYNEQFF | TGTGCCAGTAGTATGGATCGACAGGGGCCCTACAATGAGCAGTTCTTC
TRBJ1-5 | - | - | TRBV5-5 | CASSLYVSNQPQHF | TGTGCCAGCAGCTTGTATGTTAGCAATCAGCCCCAGCATTTT
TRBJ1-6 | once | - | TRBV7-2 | CASTGPNSPLHF | TGTGCCAGCACAGGTCCAAATTCACCCCTCCACTTT
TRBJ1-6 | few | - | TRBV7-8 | CASSFLTRDTPLHF | TGTGCCAGCAGCTTTCTCACTAGGGATACACCCCTCCACTTT
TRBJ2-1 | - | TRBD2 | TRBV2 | CASTSLAGGYNEQFF | TGTGCCAGCACCTCTCTAGCGGGGGGGTACAATGAGCAGTTCTTC
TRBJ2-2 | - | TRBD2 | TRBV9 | CASSSGLAGGGTGELFF | TGTGCCAGCAGCTCAGGACTAGCGGGGGGTGGAACCGGGGAGCTGTTTTTT